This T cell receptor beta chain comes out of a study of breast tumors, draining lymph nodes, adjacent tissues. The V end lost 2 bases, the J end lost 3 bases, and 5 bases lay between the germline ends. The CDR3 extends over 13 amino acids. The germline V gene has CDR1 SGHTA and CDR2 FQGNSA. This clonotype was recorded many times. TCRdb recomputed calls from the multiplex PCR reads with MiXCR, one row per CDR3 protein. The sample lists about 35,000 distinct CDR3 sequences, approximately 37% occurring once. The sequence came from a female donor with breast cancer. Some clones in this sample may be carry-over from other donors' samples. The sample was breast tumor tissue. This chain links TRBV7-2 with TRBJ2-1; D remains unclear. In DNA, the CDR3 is TGTGCCAGCAGCTTACTGATCTACAATGAGCAGTTCTTC. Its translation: CASSLLIYNEQFF.